This T cell receptor (beta chain) derives from a study of T cell repertoires and Cas9 in healthy adults. About the study: Multi-effector potency, cytotoxicity and lineage were assessed in SpCas9-reactive CD4 and CD8 T cells.

Method: immunoSEQ multiplex PCR; TCRdb's copy keeps in-frame clones and lacks some. Among tens of thousands of clones listed, around 90% were seen once. This CDR3 spans 16 amino acids. Germline CDR1 reads SGHAT; CDR2 reads FQNNGV. The ends were cut back, 3 bases at V and 0 bases at J, with 12 bases in the middle. The rearrangement uses TRBV11-2 and TRBJ2-4, with D uncertain. The material sequenced was CD4+ effector T cells (CD127+, CD25-, CD137-, CD154-) from PBMCs; culture status not recorded. The sequence derives from a human donor in good health. CDR3 sequence: CASSLYLNLAKNIQYF. The CDR3 coding sequence is TGTGCCAGCAGCTTGTATCTTAACTTAGCCAAAAACATTCAGTACTTC.